This T cell receptor (beta chain) was sequenced for a study of blood T cells in healthy people across ages. Findings of the study overall: TCR beta diversity per million T cells fell roughly linearly with age.

This clonotype was seen at least ten times. Its antigen remains unidentified. Combining a sample-barcoded 5' primer with a J-beta primer mix, a second PCR ran for about 7 to 11 cycles. There were at least 3 million CDR3-containing paired-end reads obtained from each sample. MiXCR, run by TCRdb on the 5' RACE reads, gives a single entry per CDR3 protein. The sample includes under 2 million distinct CDR3 sequences, roughly 32% of them seen just once. The ends lost 4 bases at V and 4 bases at J; junction bases unmatched: 8. The germline gives CDR1 SQVTM, CDR2 ANQGSEA. The CDR3 extends over 14 amino acids. Each of the donors had about 9.9 milliliters of peripheral blood drawn into EDTA-treated Vacutainer tubes. Researchers report isolating at least 6.5 million PBMCs per sample.

This receptor was taken from a woman in her 30s in good health. The sequenced material came from blood. V gene TRBV29-1 combines with J gene TRBJ2-7; 9 bases align to TRBD2. For the CDR3, the DNA is TGCAGCGTTGGGGGAGCTAGCGGGGTGTACGAGCAGTACTTC. Protein: CSVGGASGVYEQYF.